The 11 T cell receptor beta chains below all came from one sample that was sequenced in a study of blood T cells in healthy people across ages. With a J-beta primer mix and a sample-barcoded 5' primer, a second PCR ran 7 to 11 cycles. A single record per CDR3 protein comes from TCRdb applying MiXCR to the 5' RACE reads. Of about 730,000 distinct CDR3 sequences in the sample, around 40% were seen once. The specimen sequenced was blood. The receptors were gathered from a woman aged 60-70 years in good health.

The rearrangement uses TRBV3-1 and TRBJ1-2; D unclear. The CDR3 runs 13 residues. Trimming pared 1 base from V and 5 bases from J, leaving 8 bases between. Germline V lookup: CDR1 LGHDT, CDR2 YNNKEL (reference sequence). The CDR3 loop reads CASSQGQTYGYTF. The CDR3 DNA is TGTGCCAGCAGCCAAGGGCAGACTTATGGCTACACCTTC.

This clonotype was recorded a few times. The J gene is TRBJ2-3, the V gene TRBV3-1; D is ambiguous. Germline CDR1 is LGHDT and CDR2 is YNNKEL (reference sequence). V was pared by 4 bases and J by 0 bases, with 17 bases between. CDR3 length: 17 amino acids. The CDR3 coding sequence is TGTGCCAGCAGCCTGCAAAGTTGGGCCTCGAGCACAGATACGCAGTATTTT. Its protein product is CASSLQSWASSTDTQYF.

This clonotype was seen only a few times. This rearrangement joins TRBV9 to TRBJ2-3; 9 bases are a match to TRBD1. Trimming removed 5 bases from V and 3 bases from J; junction bases left unmatched: 10. CDR1 and CDR2 (germline): SGDLS, YYNGEE. This CDR3 spans 16 amino acids. The CDR3 sequence: CASSKTGQGGTDTQYF. The CDR3, as DNA: TGTGCCAGCAGTAAAACGGGACAGGGTGGGACAGATACGCAGTATTTT.

This clonotype was counted many times. The genes are TRBV24-1 and TRBJ1-2; possibly TRBD1 for D (5 bases). V lost 5 bases to trimming and J lost 8 bases, with 14 bases between them. The CDR3 is made up of 13 amino acids. Germline V gene sequence: CDR1 KGHDR, CDR2 SFDVKD. Written as DNA, the CDR3 is TGTGCCACCAGTGCAACAGGATCAAGAGGCTACACCTTC. Translating it yields CATSATGSRGYTF.

The V and J genes are TRBV18 and TRBJ2-7; D may be TRBD1 or TRBD2 (5 bases each). Trimming removed 3 bases at V and 0 bases at J, with 21 bases between. Looked up from germline, CDR1 is KGHSH and CDR2 is LQKENI. The CDR3 extends over 18 amino acids. Here the CDR3 DNA reads TGTGCCAGCTCACCCTTGGGGGTCAGACAGCTCCCCTCCTACGAGCAGTACTTC. Its protein is CASSPLGVRQLPSYEQYF.

At least ten counts were recorded for this clonotype. The gene calls are TRBV29-1 and TRBJ2-5, with 7 bases fitting TRBD1. The CDR3 extends over 14 amino acids. J was trimmed by 2 bases and V by 5 bases; bases with no gene match: 8. CDR1 is SQVTM and CDR2 is ANQGSEA in the germline V gene. The CDR3 reads CSVLLPGQQETQYF. Written as DNA, the CDR3 is TGCAGCGTTCTCCTTCCGGGACAGCAAGAGACCCAGTACTTC.

This clonotype was observed at least ten times. The rearrangement links TRBV29-1 to TRBJ2-5; 10 bases map to TRBD1. The CDR3 sequence is 14 residues long. The junction had 9 bases not matched to a gene; V was cut back by 7 bases and J by 4 bases. Germline V gene sequence: CDR1 SQVTM, CDR2 ANQGSEA. The CDR3 DNA is TGCAGCGGCGGACAGGGGGGGTTCACAGAGACCCAGTACTTC. Translating it yields CSGGQGGFTETQYF.

V and J are TRBV4-2 and TRBJ2-3; 7 nucleotides line up with TRBD2. The CDR3 contains 18 residues. Germline V CDR1 and CDR2: LGHNA, YNFKEQ. Trimming at V came to 0 bases and at J to 2 bases, leaving 11 bases not matched to a gene. CDR3 residues: CASSQEGVAGEFTDTQYF. CDR3 sequence (DNA): TGTGCCAGCAGCCAAGAAGGTGTCGCGGGAGAGTTCACAGATACGCAGTATTTT.

The chain has TRBV6-5 and TRBJ2-7; possible D gene TRBD2, 5 bases. V lost 6 bases and J 3 bases, leaving 12 bases between the germline ends. CDR3 length: 13 amino acids. Germline V gene lookup returns CDR1 MNHEY and CDR2 SVGAGI. CDR3 protein: CASRRAGVYEQYF. The CDR3 coding sequence is TGTGCCAGCAGGCGGGCAGGAGTCTACGAGCAGTACTTC.

This clonotype occurred a few times. The chain joins TRBV7-3 to TRBJ1-1, with TRBD1 identical over 7 bases. The CDR3 contains 16 residues. Germline loops: CDR1 SGHTA, CDR2 FQGTGA. Trimming took 2 bases from V and 2 from J; bases not matched to a gene: 8. CDR3 DNA sequence: TGTGCCAGCAGCTTAGATCCCAGGGGGTACAACACTGAAGCTTTCTTT. Its translation: CASSLDPRGYNTEAFF. Filled out from reference TRBV7-3 and TRBJ1-1, the complete variable domain reads GAGVSQTPSNKVTEKGKYVELRCDPISGHTALYWYRQSLGQGPEFLIYFQGTGAADDSGLPNDRFFAVRPEGSVSTLKIQRTERGDSAVYLCASSLDPRGYNTEAFFGQGTRLTVV.

V usage is TRBV20-1 and J usage is TRBJ2-5, with D possibly called TRBD1 or TRBD2 (5 bases each). The tail of the sequence fits TRBJ2-7 better, so the J call may be wrong. The germline V gene encodes CDR1 DFQATT and CDR2 SNEGSKA (reference sequence). The CDR3 has 13 amino acids. The CDR3 protein is CSAELEGNYEQYF. The CDR3 DNA reads as TGCAGTGCGGAGCTCGAGGGGAACTACGAGCAGTACTTC.